The 30 T cell receptor beta chains in this list originate from one sample, sequenced in a study of CXCR3-negative and CXCR3-positive naive CD8 T cells. For these TCRs, the target antigens are not known. The study, taken as a whole, reports: Naive CXCR3-positive cells had TRB CDR3s more hydrophobic than those of CXCR3-negative naive cells.

TRB cDNA was prepared as libraries by UMI-labeled 5' RACE. One entry per CDR3 protein, without DNA, is what TCRdb gives after re-calling the 5' RACE reads. The listing records 100,000 or so distinct CDR3 sequences. The sequenced sample was naive CXCR3+ CD8+ T cells from blood. Described subset: CD45RO-CCR7+CD27+CD95- naive CD8+ T cells expressing CXCR3 (TNR3+). These receptors came from a human donor in good health. Some clones in this sample may be carry-over from other donors' samples.

The genes are TRBV25-1 and TRBJ1-1. The CDR3 has 13 residues. Germline values: CDR1 MGHDK, CDR2 SYGVNS. CDR3 amino acids: CASSVGVVTEAFF.

This chain joins TRBV10-3 and TRBJ1-1. The V gene's germline CDR1 is ENHRY and CDR2 SYGVKD. The CDR3 contains 11 residues. The CDR3 is CAISESSEAFF.

The J gene is TRBJ1-5, the V gene TRBV2. This CDR3 has 14 residues. Germline-derived CDR1 and CDR2 are SNHLY and FYNNEI. The CDR3 reads CASTHEGLNQPQHF.

V gene TRBV27 combines with J gene TRBJ2-3; checking the TCRdb D call of TRBD1 is not possible without DNA. Germline lookup yields CDR1 MNHEY and CDR2 SMNVEV (reference sequence). This CDR3 has 14 residues. The CDR3: CASSLIGTTDTQYF.

CDR3 loop: CASSLSGGGRENEQFF. The chain recombines TRBV5-1 with TRBJ2-1; the TCRdb call, TRBD1, lacks DNA for checking. This CDR3 is built from 16 residues. CDR1 is SGHRS and CDR2 is YFSETQ in the germline V gene.

The chain employs TRBV15 and TRBJ2-5; with no DNA, the TCRdb D assignment of TRBD1 cannot be verified. This CDR3 contains 15 residues. From germline, CDR1 is LNHNV and CDR2 YYDKDF (reference sequence). The CDR3 sequence: CATSTGTGSQETQYF.

The chain carries TRBV21-1 and TRBJ1-1; with no DNA, the TCRdb D assignment of TRBD1 cannot be verified. TRBV21-1 constitutes a pseudogene. The length of the CDR3 is 18 residues. The CDR3 sequence: CASSKYGKAGQVNTEAFF.

V gene TRBV7-6 combines with J gene TRBJ2-7; the D call of TRBD1 rests on TCRdb alone, since no DNA is present to check it. Germline CDR1 SGHVS, CDR2 FNYEAQ. This CDR3 spans 13 amino acids. CDR3 protein: CASSLATGTEQYF. Full variable domain (missing parts from reference TRBV7-6 and TRBJ2-7): GAGVSQSPRYKVTKRGQDVALRCDPISGHVSLYWYRQALGQGPEFLTYFNYEAQQDKSGLPNDRFSAERPEGSISTLTIQRTEQRDSAMYRCASSLATGTEQYFGPGTRLTVT.

The rearrangement links TRBV12-3 or TRBV12-4 to TRBJ2-3. There are 15 residues in the CDR3. The CDR3 reads CASSRSGASTDTQYF.

The gene calls are TRBV9 and TRBJ2-7; TCRdb's D gene call, TRBD2, goes unchecked for lack of DNA. Germline CDR1 is SGDLS and CDR2 is YYNGEE. This CDR3 comprises 16 residues. Here the CDR3 reads CASSGRGSSGNSEQYF.

The chain uses TRBV7-3 and TRBJ2-1; as DNA is missing, the TRBD1 call by TCRdb cannot be tested. The germline CDR1 and CDR2 sequences are SGHTA and FQGTGA. The CDR3 extends over 15 amino acids. CDR3 amino acids: CASRPSGTGLHEQFF.

The chain employs TRBV19 and TRBJ2-5; TCRdb selects TRBD2, and the lack of DNA leaves this call unchecked. Germline V gene lookup returns CDR1 LNHDA and CDR2 SQIVND (reference sequence). There are 14 residues in the CDR3. CDR3 amino acids: CASSAIAGQETQYF.

The chain links TRBV5-1 to TRBJ1-1; TCRdb designates TRBD1, a call that cannot be tested without DNA. CDR1 is SGHRS and CDR2 is YFSETQ in the germline V gene. The CDR3 runs to 15 residues. This CDR3 reads CASSGGQGLNTEAFF.

The chain carries TRBV5-6 and TRBJ2-2; TCRdb's assignment of TRBD1 cannot be checked, as there is no DNA. The germline V gene has CDR1 SGHDT and CDR2 YYEEEE. The CDR3 has 14 amino acids. CDR3 loop: CASSKGQGNGELFF.

CDR3 sequence: CASSLSSSTGVYEQYF. J is TRBJ2-7 and V is TRBV5-1; TCRdb reports TRBD1, a call that lacks DNA to check it against. CDR1 SGHRS and CDR2 YFSETQ come from the germline V gene. This CDR3 has 16 amino acids.

The V call is TRBV7-8, the J call TRBJ2-7; TCRdb lists TRBD2, though no DNA is available to test this call. Per germline, CDR1 SGHVS and CDR2 FQNEAQ. The CDR3 is made up of 15 amino acids. CDR3 in amino acids: CASSPWTSGSYEQYF. Full variable domain (missing parts from reference TRBV7-8 and TRBJ2-7): GAGVSQSPRYKVAKRGQDVALRCDPISGHVSLFWYQQALGQGPEFLTYFQNEAQLDKSGLPSDRFFAERPEGSVSTLKIQRTQQEDSAVYLCASSPWTSGSYEQYFGPGTRLTVT.

This chain uses TRBV3-1 with TRBJ1-2; checking the TCRdb D call of TRBD1 is not possible without DNA. This CDR3 is 16 amino acids long. Looked up from germline, CDR1 is LGHDT and CDR2 is YNNKEL (reference sequence). The CDR3 reads CASSHLGQLNLRGYTF.

This rearrangement joins TRBV9 to TRBJ2-1; there is no DNA to check the TCRdb D call of TRBD2. CDR3 length equals 13 residues. Germline V gene lookup returns CDR1 SGDLS and CDR2 YYNGEE. CDR3 sequence: CASSPTSYNEQFF. Looking up the rest from reference TRBV9 and TRBJ2-1 gives the full variable domain: DSGVTQTPKHLITATGQRVTLRCSPRSGDLSVYWYQQSLDQGLQFLIQYYNGEERAKGNILERFSAQQFPDLHSELNLSSLELGDSALYFCASSPTSYNEQFFGPGTRLTVL.

V usage is TRBV7-9 and J usage is TRBJ2-1; TCRdb gives TRBD1 as the D gene, but with no DNA this cannot be confirmed. This CDR3 has 15 amino acids. Germline CDR1 is SEHNR and CDR2 is FQNEAQ (reference sequence). The CDR3 sequence is CASSLVGTDDNEQFF. Full variable domain (remainder filled in from reference TRBV7-9 and TRBJ2-1): DTGVSQNPRHKITKRGQNVTFRCDPISEHNRLYWYRQTLGQGPEFLTYFQNEAQLEKSRLLSDRFSAERPKGSFSTLEIQRTEQGDSAMYLCASSLVGTDDNEQFFGPGTRLTVL.

The chain has TRBV4-1 and TRBJ2-7; lacking DNA, the TRBD1 call made by TCRdb goes unchecked. Germline CDR1 reads MGHRA; CDR2 reads YSYEKL. This CDR3 comprises 14 residues. The CDR3 spells CASSSRQGSHEQYF.

The V and J genes are TRBV28 and TRBJ1-1. The CDR3 totals 13 residues. From germline, CDR1 is MDHEN and CDR2 SYDVKM. CDR3 protein: CASSDGSNTEAFF.

The chain uses TRBV7-8 and TRBJ1-2; checking the TCRdb D call of TRBD1 is not possible without DNA. This CDR3 spans 19 amino acids. Germline V CDR1 and CDR2: SGHVS, FQNEAQ. The CDR3: CASSLARGSGRGTNYGYTF. Drawing the rest from reference TRBV7-8 and TRBJ1-2, the complete variable domain is GAGVSQSPRYKVAKRGQDVALRCDPISGHVSLFWYQQALGQGPEFLTYFQNEAQLDKSGLPSDRFFAERPEGSVSTLKIQRTQQEDSAVYLCASSLARGSGRGTNYGYTFGSGTRLTVV.

The rearrangement uses TRBV28 and TRBJ1-5; TCRdb indicates TRBD1, and absent DNA this call remains unverified. Germline V CDR1 and CDR2: MDHEN, SYDVKM. The CDR3 contains 11 residues. CDR3 in amino acids: CAIGTGQPQHF.

The chain joins TRBV4-1 to TRBJ2-7; the D call of TRBD2 rests on TCRdb alone, since no DNA is present to check it. This CDR3 has 12 residues. Germline V lookup: CDR1 MGHRA, CDR2 YSYEKL. The CDR3 spells CASSQDRGKQYF.

The CDR3 protein is CASSLSSSRDPTDTQYF. The rearrangement joins TRBV28 to TRBJ2-3; without DNA, the TCRdb call of TRBD1 cannot be checked. Looked up from germline, CDR1 is MDHEN and CDR2 is SYDVKM. The CDR3 spans 17 residues.

This sequence joins TRBV11-2 and TRBJ2-1; checking the TCRdb D call of TRBD2 is not possible without DNA. The germline V gene has CDR1 SGHAT and CDR2 FQNNGV. There are 15 residues in the CDR3. The CDR3 loop is CASRETSGIYNEQFF.

The chain combines TRBV7-9 with TRBJ1-2; TCRdb indicates TRBD1, and absent DNA this call remains unverified. The germline V gene encodes CDR1 SEHNR and CDR2 FQNEAQ (reference sequence). This CDR3 has 13 amino acids. Here the CDR3 reads CASSFGTDYGYTF.

The chain uses TRBV6-2 or TRBV6-3 and TRBJ2-1; absent DNA, TCRdb's TRBD2 call cannot be checked. The length of the CDR3 is 15 residues. CDR1 MNHEY and CDR2 SVGEGT come from the germline V gene. CDR3 loop: CASSYESGGYNEQFF.

V gene TRBV19 combines with J gene TRBJ2-7; TCRdb's D call, TRBD1, is unchecked because there is no DNA. This CDR3 is 15 amino acids long. Germline V gene lookup returns CDR1 LNHDA and CDR2 SQIVND (reference sequence). CDR3 sequence reads: CASSTRDGGYYEQYF. The whole variable domain, remainder taken from reference TRBV19 and TRBJ2-7, is DGGITQSPKYLFRKEGQNVTLSCEQNLNHDAMYWYRQDPGQGLRLIYYSQIVNDFQKGDIAEGYSVSREKKESFPLTVTSAQKNPTAFYLCASSTRDGGYYEQYFGPGTRLTVT.

The chain employs TRBV12-3 or TRBV12-4 and TRBJ1-1. This CDR3 has 14 amino acids. CDR3 sequence reads: CASSVGLMGTEAFF.